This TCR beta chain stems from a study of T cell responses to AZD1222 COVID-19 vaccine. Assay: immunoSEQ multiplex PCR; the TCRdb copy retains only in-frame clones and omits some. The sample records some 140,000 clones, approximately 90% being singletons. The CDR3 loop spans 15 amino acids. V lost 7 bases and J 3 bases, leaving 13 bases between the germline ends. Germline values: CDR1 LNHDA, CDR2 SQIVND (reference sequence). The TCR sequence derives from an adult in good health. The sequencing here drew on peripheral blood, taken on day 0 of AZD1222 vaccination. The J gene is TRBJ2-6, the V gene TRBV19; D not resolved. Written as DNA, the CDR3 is TGTGCCAGTACAACTTCCCTCGGTGGGGCCAACGTCCTGACTTTC. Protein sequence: CASTTSLGGANVLTF.